One T cell receptor beta chain is described in this entry. The antigen remains undetermined. Generated by immunoSEQ multiplex PCR, the TCRdb table keeps only in-frame clones and is missing some. Of some 160,000 clones in the sample, around 92% were seen once. The data originate from a study of T cell responses to AZD1222 COVID-19 vaccine. The CDR3 consists of 12 residues. The germline V gene has CDR1 MDHEN and CDR2 SYDVKM. The V end lost 7 bases, the J end lost 8 bases, and 14 bases lay between the germline ends. Whole-study findings and limits: Donors, mostly white British, included more females; clonal diversity was possibly underestimated. The CD4 TCRs associated with vaccination extended across spike and predominated at 160-218 and 743-854.

Sample: peripheral blood, taken on day 0 of AZD1222 vaccination. The clonotype was recovered from an adult in good health. The rearrangement uses TRBV28 and TRBJ1-2; possible D gene TRBD1, 6 bases. The CDR3 DNA follows: TGTGCCAGCAACCTACAGGGAAGAGGCTACACCTTC. This sequence encodes CASNLQGRGYTF.